One sample yielded the 10 T cell receptor beta chains listed below, sequenced in a study of early stage breast cancer tumors. The repertoire was sequenced with immunoSEQ multiplex PCR; TCRdb's copy has only in-frame clones and lacks some. The data show tens of thousands of clones, about 83% seen once. Sequencing used blood. The receptors stem from a person aged 45 to 60 with breast cancer.

The chain has TRBV2 and TRBJ1-5; D is unclear. In germline, CDR1 is SNHLY, CDR2 FYNNEI. The CDR3 runs 14 residues. The germline V and J ends were trimmed by 3 bases and 4 bases, with 10 bases remaining between them. As DNA, the CDR3 is TGTGCCAGCAGTGAGGGAGGTCCTAATCAGCCCCAGCATTTT. Its protein is CASSEGGPNQPQHF.

In this sample, this clone turned up a few times. This chain connects TRBV19 to TRBJ1-4; D gene uncertain. CDR1 and CDR2 from the germline V gene are LNHDA and SQIVND (reference sequence). The CDR3 spans 14 residues. Deletions cut 2 bases from V and 0 bases from J, with 4 bases between. CDR3 bases: TGTGCCAGTAGTATAACGGCAACTAATGAAAAACTGTTTTTT. It codes for CASSITATNEKLFF.

The V call is TRBV25-1, the J call TRBJ2-5, with D uncertain. Germline-derived CDR1 and CDR2 are MGHDK and SYGVNS. The CDR3 is 12 amino acids. V was cut by 6 bases and J by 2 bases, with 7 bases left in between. CDR3 region: CASRAGQETQYF. The CDR3 DNA reads as TGTGCCAGCAGGGCAGGACAAGAGACCCAGTACTTC.

This clone was observed a few times. This chain links TRBV10-1 with TRBJ1-5; D unresolved. The CDR3 is made up of 14 amino acids. CDR1 and CDR2 (germline): WNHNN, SYGVQD (reference sequence). Deletions cut 6 bases from V and 9 bases from J, with 18 bases between. The CDR3 region is CASRPLDRVGPQHF. The CDR3 DNA reads TGCGCCAGCAGACCCCTAGACCGAGTCGGGCCCCAGCATTTT.

This clone was detected a few times. The rearrangement uses TRBV5-6 and TRBJ1-3; unclear D gene. Germline CDR1 reads SGHDT; CDR2 reads YYEEEE. Between the trimmed V and J ends, which lost 4 bases and 1 base, there was a span of 15 bases. This CDR3 comprises 16 residues. DNA of the CDR3: TGTGCCAGCAGCCTCGAACTGGGGATTTCTGGAAACACCATATATTTT. It yields the protein CASSLELGISGNTIYF.

The V and J genes are TRBV7-9 and TRBJ2-7; D gene ambiguous. Trimming shortened V by 4 bases and J by 3 bases, and 10 bases separated the two germline ends. Germline CDR1 and CDR2: SEHNR and FQNEAQ (reference sequence). This CDR3 comprises 13 residues. CDR3 residues: CASSSLDSYEQYF. CDR3 coding DNA: TGTGCCAGCAGCTCCCTAGATAGCTACGAGCAGTACTTC. Together with reference TRBV7-9 and TRBJ2-7, the CDR3 gives the full variable domain: DTGVSQNPRHKITKRGQNVTFRCDPISEHNRLYWYRQTLGQGPEFLTYFQNEAQLEKSRLLSDRFSAERPKGSFSTLEIQRTEQGDSAMYLCASSSLDSYEQYFGPGTRLTVT.

This chain connects TRBV7-9 to TRBJ1-5; tentatively, D is TRBD1 (6 bases). The CDR3 runs to 14 residues. CDR1 and CDR2 from the germline V gene are SEHNR and FQNEAQ (reference sequence). The V end was cut by 5 bases, the J end by 2 bases, with 10 bases between. The CDR3 bases are TGTGCCAGCAGCCGGGGGGCGGGCAATCAGCCCCAGCATTTT. It encodes CASSRGAGNQPQHF.

This chain links TRBV10-3 with TRBJ1-1; the D is unclear. Germline CDR1 reads ENHRY; CDR2 reads SYGVKD. Trimming shortened V by 2 bases and J by 10 bases, and 14 bases separated the two germline ends. The CDR3 has 13 residues. This chain's CDR3 is CAISEPPAFGAFF. CDR3 coding DNA: TGTGCCATCAGTGAGCCGCCTGCATTCGGAGCTTTCTTT.

This chain links TRBV5-6 with TRBJ2-1, with 7 nucleotides matching TRBD1. CDR3 size: 17 residues. The ends lost 0 bases at V and 7 bases at J; junction bases unmatched: 13. Looked up from germline, CDR1 is SGHDT and CDR2 is YYEEEE. The CDR3, as DNA: TGTGCCAGCAGCTTGGAAGGGTACAGGGGAAATCTAAATGAGCAGTTCTTC. Its protein is CASSLEGYRGNLNEQFF.

The CDR3 loop reads CASSQEDMKNEQFF. CDR3 DNA: TGTGCCAGCAGCCAGGAAGATATGAAGAATGAGCAGTTCTTC. The chain links TRBV4-2 to TRBJ2-1; D is ambiguous. CDR1 is LGHNA and CDR2 is YNFKEQ in the germline V gene. CDR3 length: 14 amino acids. V lost 3 bases to trimming and J lost 7 bases, with 13 bases between them.